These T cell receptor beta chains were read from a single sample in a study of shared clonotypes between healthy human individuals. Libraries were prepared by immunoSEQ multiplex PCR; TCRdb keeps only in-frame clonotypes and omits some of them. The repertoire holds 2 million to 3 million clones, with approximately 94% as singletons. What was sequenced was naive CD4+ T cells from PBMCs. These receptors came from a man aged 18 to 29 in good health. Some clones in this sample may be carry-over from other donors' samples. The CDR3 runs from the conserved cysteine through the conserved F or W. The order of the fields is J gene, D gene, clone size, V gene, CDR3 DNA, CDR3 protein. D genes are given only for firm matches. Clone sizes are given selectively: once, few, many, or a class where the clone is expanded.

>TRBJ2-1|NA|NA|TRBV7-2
TGTGCCAGCAGTTTTTCCCACCCCGCGGTCCGCTACAATGAGCAGTTCTTC
CASSFSHPAVRYNEQFF
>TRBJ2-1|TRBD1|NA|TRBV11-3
TGTGCCAGCAGCCGGACAGGGTCCGCCTACAATGAGCAGTTCTTC
CASSRTGSAYNEQFF
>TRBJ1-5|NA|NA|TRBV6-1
TGTGCCAGCAGTGAAGCAAGTAGTACCTTATGGCCCCAGCATTTT
CASSEASSTLWPQHF
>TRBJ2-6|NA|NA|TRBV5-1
TGCGCCAGCAGCTTGGTATCCCGCTCTGGGGCCAACGTCCTGACTTTC
CASSLVSRSGANVLTF
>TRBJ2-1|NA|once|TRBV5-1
TGCGCCAGCAGCTTGGCCGAGACTGGAGACAATGAGCAGTTCTTC
CASSLAETGDNEQFF
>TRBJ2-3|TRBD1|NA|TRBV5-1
TGCGCCAGCAGCTTGGCCCGACAGGGTGGCACAGATACGCAGTATTTT
CASSLARQGGTDTQYF
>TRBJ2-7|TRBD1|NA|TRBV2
TGTGCCAGCAGTGAGGGAAGACAGGGCAAAGAAGAGCAGTACTTC
CASSEGRQGKEEQYF
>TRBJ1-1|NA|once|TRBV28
TGTGCCAGCAGTTTATATCCGAGCAGGAAGAACACTGAAGCTTTCTTT
CASSLYPSRKNTEAFF
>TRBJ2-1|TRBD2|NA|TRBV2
TGTGCCAGCAATCCCGGGGGGAATGAGCAGTTCTTC
CASNPGGNEQFF
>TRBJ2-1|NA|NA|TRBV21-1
TGTGCCAGGGATTCGGGACTAGCGGGAGGGCCAGGCTCCAATGAGCAGTTCTTC
CARDSGLAGGPGSNEQFF
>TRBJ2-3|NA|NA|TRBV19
TGTGCCAGTAATAAGAGGGCGGCAGAAGATACGCAGTATTTT
CASNKRAAEDTQYF
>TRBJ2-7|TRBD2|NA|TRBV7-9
TGTGCCAGCAGCTTCCTAGCGGGAGGGCCAGGAACCCCCTACGAGCAGTACTTC
CASSFLAGGPGTPYEQYF
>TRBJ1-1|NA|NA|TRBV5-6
TGTGCCAGCAGCTTGGGGACACCAATGAACACTGAAGCTTTCTTT
CASSLGTPMNTEAFF
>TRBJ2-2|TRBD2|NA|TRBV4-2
TGTGCCAGCAGCCAGAGCGGGACGAACACCGGGGAGCTGTTTTTT
CASSQSGTNTGELFF
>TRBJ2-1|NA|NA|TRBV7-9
TGTGCCAGCAGCTTAGGCCGCCTGGGGGAGCAGTTCTTC
CASSLGRLGEQFF
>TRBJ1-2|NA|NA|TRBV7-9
TGTGCCAGCAGCTTGCCGAACGGCTATGGCTACACCTTC
CASSLPNGYGYTF
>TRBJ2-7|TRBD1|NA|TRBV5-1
TGCGCCAGCAGCATTACAGGGGCCTACTACGAGCAGTACTTC
CASSITGAYYEQYF
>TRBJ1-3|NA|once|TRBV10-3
TGTGCCATCAAGGCGGGGGGTTCTGGAAACACCATATATTTT
CAIKAGGSGNTIYF
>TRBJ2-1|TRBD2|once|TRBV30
TGTGCCTGGGGGAGGGCAGTCCATGAGCAGTTCTTC
CAWGRAVHEQFF
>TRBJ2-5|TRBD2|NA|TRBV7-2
TGTGCCAGCAGCTTGACTAGCGGACGCCAAGAGACCCAGTACTTC
CASSLTSGRQETQYF
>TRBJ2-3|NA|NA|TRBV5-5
TGTGCCAGCAGCTTGCCTAGCGTCTACACAGATACGCAGTATTTT
CASSLPSVYTDTQYF
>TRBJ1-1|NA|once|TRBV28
TGTGCCAGCAGTTGGGTCGTTGACACTGAAGCTTTCTTT
CASSWVVDTEAFF
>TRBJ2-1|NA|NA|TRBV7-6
TGTGCCAGCAGCTTGGGTCGAAATGAGCAGTTCTTC
CASSLGRNEQFF
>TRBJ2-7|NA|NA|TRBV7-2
TGTGCCAGTTCGCGTACGAGATACGAGCAGTACTTC
CASSRTRYEQYF
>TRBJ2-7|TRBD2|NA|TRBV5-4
TGTGCCAGCAGCTCCGGACTAGCGCTCGAGCAGTACTTC
CASSSGLALEQYF
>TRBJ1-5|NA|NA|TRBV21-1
TGTGCCAGCAGCAAAGCACGAATCGGACAGGGAGATCAGCCCCAGCATTTT
CASSKARIGQGDQPQHF
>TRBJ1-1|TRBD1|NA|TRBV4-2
TGTGCCAGCAGCCAACCCCCGGGACAGCCTGAAGCTTTCTTT
CASSQPPGQPEAFF
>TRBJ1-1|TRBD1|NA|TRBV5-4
TGTGCCAGCAGCTTGGAGACAGGGGGGACTGAAGCTTTCTTT
CASSLETGGTEAFF
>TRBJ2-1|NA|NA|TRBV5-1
TGCGCCAGCAGCCCCGACCCGGGACTTTTCAATGAGCAGTTCTTC
CASSPDPGLFNEQFF
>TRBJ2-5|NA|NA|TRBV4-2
TGTGCCAGCAGCCTAACCGGCCTAGCGACCCAGTACTTC
CASSLTGLATQYF
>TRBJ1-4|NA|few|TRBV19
TGTGCCAGTAAGGTTGGAGGGACTAATGAAAAACTGTTTTTT
CASKVGGTNEKLFF
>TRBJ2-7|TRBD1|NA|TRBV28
TGTGCCAGCAGAACAGGGGACTACGAGCAGTACTTC
CASRTGDYEQYF
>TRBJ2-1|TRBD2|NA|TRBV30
TGTGCCTGGAGCCGGGGACTAGCGCCCGTCTGGGAGTTCTTC
CAWSRGLAPVWEFF
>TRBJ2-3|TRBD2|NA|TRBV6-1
TGTGCCAGCAGTGAGGCGGGGGTTAGCACAGATACGCAGTATTTT
CASSEAGVSTDTQYF
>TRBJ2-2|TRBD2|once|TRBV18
TGTGCCAGCTCAACTAGCGCATATAACACCGGGGAGCTGTTTTTT
CASSTSAYNTGELFF
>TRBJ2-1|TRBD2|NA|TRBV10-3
TGTGCCATCAGCCGGGGACTAGCGGCGGGGCGGGAGCAGTTCTTC
CAISRGLAAGREQFF
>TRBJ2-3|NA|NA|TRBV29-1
TGCAGCGTTTACGAGGGAACAGATACGCAGTATTTT
CSVYEGTDTQYF
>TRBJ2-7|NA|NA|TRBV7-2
TGTGCCAGCAGCCCCAAAGCGGGTTACGAGCAGTACTTC
CASSPKAGYEQYF
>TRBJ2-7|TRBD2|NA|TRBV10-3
TGTGCCATCAGGAGGAGGGCGGGGGACTACGAGCAGTACTTC
CAIRRRAGDYEQYF
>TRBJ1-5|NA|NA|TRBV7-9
TGTGCCAGCAGCTTAATCAATCAGCCCCAGCATTTT
CASSLINQPQHF
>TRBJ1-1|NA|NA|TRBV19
TGTGCCAGTAGCCCAAAGGCTGTGAACACTGAAGCTTTCTTT
CASSPKAVNTEAFF
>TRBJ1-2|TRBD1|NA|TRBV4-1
TGCGCCAGCAGCCAAGAAGCGGCAGGGGGCCCGGGCTATGGCTACACCTTC
CASSQEAAGGPGYGYTF
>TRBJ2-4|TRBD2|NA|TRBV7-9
TGTGCCAGCAGCCGGACTAGCGGGACCTTATTAGCCAAAAACATTCAGTACTTC
CASSRTSGTLLAKNIQYF
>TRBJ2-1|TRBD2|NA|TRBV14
TGTGCCAGCAGCCAAGACACAGCGGGAGAGCAGTTCTTC
CASSQDTAGEQFF
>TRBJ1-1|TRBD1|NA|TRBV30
TGTGCCGGAGGGACAGACCGGAACACTGAAGCTTTCTTT
CAGGTDRNTEAFF
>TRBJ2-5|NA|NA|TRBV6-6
TGTGCCAGCAGTTACGGAGGCAGGGGCGGGGAGACCCAGTACTTC
CASSYGGRGGETQYF
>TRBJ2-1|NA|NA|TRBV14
TGTGCCAGCAGCCAACCCCCCTTGGGCTATGGTTCGTACAATGAGCAGTTCTTC
CASSQPPLGYGSYNEQFF
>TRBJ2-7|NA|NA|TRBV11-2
TGTGCCAGCAGCTTAGCACTAGCATCCGGCGAGCAGTACTTC
CASSLALASGEQYF
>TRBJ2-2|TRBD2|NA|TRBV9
TGTGCCAGCAGCGTACAAGGACTAGCGGCGAACACCGGGGAGCTGTTTTTT
CASSVQGLAANTGELFF
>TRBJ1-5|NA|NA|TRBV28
TGTGCCAGCAGCCCCAGCGGGCAGGGCAATCAGCCCCAGCATTTT
CASSPSGQGNQPQHF
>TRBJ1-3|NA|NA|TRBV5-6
TGTGCCAGCAGCACCCAGGGTGAAGGGGCAAACACCATATATTTT
CASSTQGEGANTIYF
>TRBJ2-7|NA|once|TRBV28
TGTGCCAGCAGAACCCAGCGGGCCGCCTACGAGCAGTACTTC
CASRTQRAAYEQYF
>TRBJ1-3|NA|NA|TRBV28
TGTGCCAGCAGTTTATGGCTAAGGGGCATCTCTGGAAACACCATATATTTT
CASSLWLRGISGNTIYF